Below, 27 T cell receptor beta chains from the same sample are listed, as sequenced in a study of cytomegalovirus exposure and HLA in healthy donors. Amplification used 60 Vbeta primers and 13 Jbeta primers. Produced via immunoSEQ multiplex PCR; TCRdb's table is partial and in-frame only. Of some 100,000 clones listed, roughly 75% are singletons. Sequencing used PBMCs. These receptors originate from a young woman in good health and CMV-seropositive.

J is TRBJ1-2 and V is TRBV27, with D tentatively TRBD1 (6 bases). CDR3 length: 14 residues. V was cut by 0 bases and J by 5 bases, with 10 bases left in between. The germline V gene has CDR1 MNHEY and CDR2 SMNVEV (reference sequence). The CDR3: CASSLSRGFYGYTF. CDR3 coding DNA: TGTGCCAGCAGTTTATCCAGGGGATTTTATGGCTACACCTTC.

The chain has TRBV7-6 and TRBJ2-3; D gene unclear. Trimming removed 4 bases from V and 8 bases from J, with 7 bases in between. The CDR3 runs 11 residues. Per the germline V gene, CDR1 is SGHVS and CDR2 is FNYEAQ. The CDR3 loop reads CASSSLSTQYF. CDR3 in DNA: TGTGCCAGCAGCTCCCTCAGTACGCAGTATTTT. The whole variable domain, filled in from reference TRBV7-6 and TRBJ2-3, reads GAGVSQSPRYKVTKRGQDVALRCDPISGHVSLYWYRQALGQGPEFLTYFNYEAQQDKSGLPNDRFSAERPEGSISTLTIQRTEQRDSAMYRCASSSLSTQYFGPGTRLTVL.

This sequence joins TRBV7-9 and TRBJ2-2, with D possibly being TRBD2 (6 bases). The CDR3 contains 16 residues. V lost 2 bases and J lost 7, with 17 bases in between. Germline V gene lookup returns CDR1 SEHNR and CDR2 FQNEAQ (reference sequence). CDR3 coding DNA: TGTGCCAGCAGCTTACCGGGAGCCCCGGCGGGCGGGGAGCTGTTTTTT. Its translation is CASSLPGAPAGGELFF.

V usage is TRBV5-1 and J usage is TRBJ2-7, with 8 bases fitting TRBD1. V shed 2 bases and J 7 bases; nucleotides not matched to a gene: 5. The length of the CDR3 is 13 residues. Germline CDR1 reads SGHRS; CDR2 reads YFSETQ. In DNA, the CDR3 is TGCGCCAGCAGCTTTCAGGGGGCTTCAGAGCAGTACTTC. It yields the protein CASSFQGASEQYF.

The chain carries TRBV4-1 and TRBJ2-7; TRBD2 is a possible D gene (5 bases). V lost 1 base to trimming and J lost 0 bases, with 19 bases between them. Germline V gene data show CDR1 as MGHRA and CDR2 as YSYEKL. The CDR3 is 18 amino acids. The CDR3 DNA sequence: TGCGCCAGCAGCCAAGTAGGACTCGGGTCCCTAAGCTCCTACGAGCAGTACTTC. As protein: CASSQVGLGSLSSYEQYF.

The chain is built from TRBV7-3 and TRBJ2-5, with 7 nucleotides matching TRBD2. CDR3 length: 15 amino acids. The trim removed 5 bases at V and 1 base at J, leaving 7 bases unmatched. The germline gives CDR1 SGHTA, CDR2 FQGTGA. CDR3 sequence: CASSPGLVRQETQYF. CDR3 nucleotides: TGTGCCAGCAGCCCTGGACTAGTTCGCCAAGAGACCCAGTACTTC.

The V and J genes are TRBV29-1 and TRBJ2-7; D may be TRBD2 (5 bases). Between the trimmed V and J ends, which lost 6 bases and 2 bases, there was a span of 14 bases. The length of the CDR3 is 13 residues. Per the germline V gene, CDR1 is SQVTM and CDR2 is ANQGSEA. The chain's CDR3 is CSVPESGTYEQYF. CDR3 nucleotide sequence: TGCAGCGTCCCGGAGAGCGGAACCTACGAGCAGTACTTC.

The rearrangement uses TRBV6-5 and TRBJ2-7; weak D call: TRBD2 (5 bases). V was trimmed by 6 bases and J by 4 bases, leaving 10 bases between them. Germline loops: CDR1 MNHEY, CDR2 SVGAGI. The CDR3 loop spans 12 amino acids. The CDR3 DNA reads TGTGCCAGCAGCCTAGCCGGGTACGAGCAGTACTTC. Encoded protein: CASSLAGYEQYF.

The chain links TRBV7-9 to TRBJ2-3; the match to TRBD1 covers 7 bases. CDR3 size: 18 residues. Germline CDR1 and CDR2: SEHNR and FQNEAQ (reference sequence). V shed 1 base, J shed 5 bases, and the junction held 15 bases outside the gene matches. DNA for the CDR3: TGTGCCAGCAGCTTAGAGTTCCAGGGGGACCACTTGTTAGATACGCAGTATTTT. It specifies CASSLEFQGDHLLDTQYF.

The CDR3 region has the DNA TGTGCCAGCAGTTTATATGGGGGCAGCTACGAGCAGTACTTC. This translates into CASSLYGGSYEQYF. The chain carries TRBV28 and TRBJ2-7; a weak D match, TRBD1 (6 bases). The germline V gene has CDR1 MDHEN and CDR2 SYDVKM. CDR3 length equals 14 residues. Trimming left V 1 base short and J 3 bases short, with 10 bases between.

The J gene is TRBJ2-7, the V gene TRBV19, with TRBD2 as a possible D gene (6 bases). The ends were cut back, 5 bases at V and 6 bases at J, with 20 bases in the middle. Germline V gives CDR1 LNHDA, CDR2 SQIVND (reference sequence). This CDR3 is 15 amino acids long. Here the CDR3 DNA reads TGTGCCAGTAGTCCCTCCGGGGGTACCATCCTCGAGCAGTACTTC. It codes for CASSPSGGTILEQYF. Based on the CDR3 plus reference TRBV19 and TRBJ2-7, the full variable domain is DGGITQSPKYLFRKEGQNVTLSCEQNLNHDAMYWYRQDPGQGLRLIYYSQIVNDFQKGDIAEGYSVSREKKESFPLTVTSAQKNPTAFYLCASSPSGGTILEQYFGPGTRLTVT.

The chain combines TRBV28 with TRBJ1-2, with a possible D match to TRBD1 (5 bases). V lost 3 bases and J 4 bases, leaving 12 bases between the germline ends. Germline CDR1 reads MDHEN; CDR2 reads SYDVKM. CDR3 length equals 14 residues. The CDR3 DNA reads as TGTGCCAGCAGTTTGGGGGGTAGGGTCTATGGCTACACCTTC. Encoded protein: CASSLGGRVYGYTF.

In this sample, this clone turned up once. This chain uses TRBV9 with TRBJ1-3; no firm D call. Trimming removed 5 bases from V and 0 bases from J, with 12 bases in between. Germline V lookup: CDR1 SGDLS, CDR2 YYNGEE. The CDR3 extends over 15 amino acids. The CDR3 region has the DNA TGTGCCAGCAGGGAAGGCGACAACTCTGGAAACACCATATATTTT. Its protein product is CASREGDNSGNTIYF.

Concerning this clone: An end of the junction does not agree with germline; a read error may underlie this. The chain joins TRBV7-7 to TRBJ2-2; D is possibly TRBD2 (6 bases). Per germline, CDR1 SSHAT and CDR2 FNYEAQ (reference sequence). The CDR3 covers 14 residues. CDR3 sequence reads: CASSASVGTGELFF. The CDR3 nucleotides are TGTGCTAGCAGCGCTAGCGTCGGCACCGGGGAGCTGTTTTTT.

This sequence joins TRBV27 and TRBJ1-5; possibly TRBD1 for D (6 bases). V lost 8 bases, J lost 0 bases, and 11 bases lay in between. The CDR3 consists of 14 residues. The germline V gene has CDR1 MNHEY and CDR2 SMNVEV (reference sequence). CDR3 nucleotide sequence: TGTGCCAGCGCCCGGGACATTAGCAATCAGCCCCAGCATTTT. It encodes CASARDISNQPQHF.

In regard to this clone: An end of the junction differs from the germline gene, which may be a read error. This chain joins TRBV5-1 and TRBJ1-5; 10 positions agree with TRBD1. Germline V gives CDR1 SGHRS, CDR2 YFSETQ. The CDR3 is made up of 15 amino acids. CDR3 loop: CASSLGQGAGQPQNF. DNA of the CDR3: TGCGCCAGCAGCTTGGGACAGGGGGCAGGTCAGCCCCAGAATTTT.

The genes are TRBV29-1 and TRBJ1-3; D is unresolved. Germline CDR1 SQVTM, CDR2 ANQGSEA. V was pared by 4 bases and J by 0 bases, with 4 bases between. The CDR3 loop spans 12 amino acids. The CDR3 DNA sequence: TGCAGCGTTGTAGTCTCTGGAAACACCATATATTTT. Translation: CSVVVSGNTIYF.

V is TRBV7-9 and J is TRBJ2-1; the match to TRBD2 covers 12 bases. J gave up 1 base and V 2 bases, and 9 bases lay outside the gene matches. Germline CDR1 is SEHNR and CDR2 is FQNEAQ (reference sequence). The CDR3 is made up of 19 amino acids. The CDR3 region is CASSLPRTSGTASYNEQFF. As DNA, the CDR3 is TGTGCCAGCAGCTTACCTCGGACTAGCGGGACCGCGTCCTACAATGAGCAGTTCTTC.

The V call is TRBV28, the J call TRBJ2-6; D gene ambiguous. The V and J ends lost 4 bases and 1 base respectively, with 8 bases between them. The CDR3 runs 15 residues. Germline V CDR1 and CDR2: MDHEN, SYDVKM. CDR3 nucleotide sequence: TGTGCCAGCAGTTCCATAGTGTCTGGGGCCAACGTCCTGACTTTC. Protein: CASSSIVSGANVLTF.

The rearrangement uses TRBV7-2 and TRBJ1-4; D unclear. The CDR3 covers 17 residues. Germline CDR1 reads SGHTA; CDR2 reads FQGNSA. Trimming removed 2 bases at V and 8 bases at J, with 21 bases between. CDR3 in DNA: TGTGCCAGCAGCTTATACCCGCCCCAACTCGGTTACGAAAAACTGTTTTTT. Translating it yields CASSLYPPQLGYEKLFF. The variable domain in full, completed from reference TRBV7-2 and TRBJ1-4, reads GAGVSQSPSNKVTEKGKDVELRCDPISGHTALYWYRQSLGQGLEFLIYFQGNSAPDKSGLPSDRFSAERTGGSVSTLTIQRTQQEDSAVYLCASSLYPPQLGYEKLFFGSGTQLSVL.

The CDR3 bases are TGTGCCAGCACCGACTGCTTCGGGACTAGCGGAGCCAGGGGCACAGATACGCAGTATTTT. Encoded protein: CASTDCFGTSGARGTDTQYF. The chain joins TRBV6-4 to TRBJ2-3; 11 bases agree with TRBD2. The trim removed 7 bases at V and 1 base at J, leaving 19 bases unmatched. The germline CDR1 and CDR2 sequences are MRHNA and SNTAGT. The CDR3 covers 20 residues.

The rearrangement uses TRBV28 and TRBJ2-6, with a weak D call TRBD2 (6 bases). The germline V gene encodes CDR1 MDHEN and CDR2 SYDVKM. V dropped 3 bases and J dropped 3 bases, with 15 bases sitting between them. This CDR3 spans 17 amino acids. CDR3 in DNA: TGTGCCAGCAGTTTTCAGGCGGGGTCAAATGGGGCCAACGTCCTGACTTTC. Translation: CASSFQAGSNGANVLTF.

CDR3 DNA sequence: TGTGCCGGTAATCCGGGACAGGCTTCCTCCGGGGCCAACGTCCTGACTTTC. This codes for CAGNPGQASSGANVLTF. This rearrangement joins TRBV19 to TRBJ2-6; 8 bases map to TRBD1. The CDR3 consists of 17 residues. The V gene end was trimmed by 11 bases and the J gene end by 4 bases; junction bases not matched to a gene: 16. Germline lookup yields CDR1 LNHDA and CDR2 SQIVND (reference sequence). The full variable domain, with the rest looked up from reference TRBV19 and TRBJ2-6, is DGGITQSPKYLFRKEGQNVTLSCEQNLNHDAMYWYRQDPGQGLRLIYYSQIVNDFQKGDIAEGYSVSREKKESFPLTVTSAQKNPTAFYLCAGNPGQASSGANVLTFGAGSRLTVL.

V and J are TRBV9 and TRBJ1-1; 8 bases align to TRBD1. This CDR3 comprises 14 residues. Germline CDR1 SGDLS, CDR2 YYNGEE. V was clipped by 5 bases and J by 4 bases; unmatched bases: 7. The CDR3 sequence: CASRGQGGGTEAFF. The DNA for the CDR3 is TGTGCCAGCAGAGGACAGGGAGGCGGCACTGAAGCTTTCTTT.

The chain has TRBV5-1 and TRBJ1-2; the D gene is possibly TRBD1 (6 bases). CDR1 is SGHRS and CDR2 is YFSETQ in the germline V gene. The CDR3 length is 15 residues. V shed 0 bases and J shed 4 bases, with 13 bases lying between them. The DNA of the CDR3 is TGCGCCAGCAGCTTGGGGGGGGGCGCGAGCTATGGCTACACCTTC. It is translated as CASSLGGGASYGYTF.

The chain has TRBV25-1 and TRBJ2-1, with TRBD1 matching over 7 bases. Germline assignment: CDR1 MGHDK and CDR2 SYGVNS. This CDR3 region has 16 residues. V dropped 0 bases and J dropped 8; count of bases not matched to a gene: 10. The CDR3 sequence: CASSEYSGTEFDEQFF. The CDR3 DNA follows: TGTGCCAGCAGTGAATACTCCGGGACAGAATTCGATGAGCAGTTCTTC.

The CDR3 sequence is CASSLETSGSYEQYF. CDR3 bases: TGCGCCAGCAGCCTGGAAACTAGCGGGAGTTACGAGCAGTACTTC. The rearrangement uses TRBV5-1 and TRBJ2-7; 11 bases are a match to TRBD2. Germline CDR1 SGHRS, CDR2 YFSETQ. The junction had 7 bases not matched to a gene; V was cut back by 4 bases and J by 4 bases. There are 15 residues in the CDR3.